The T cell receptor beta chain described here comes from a study of OX40 agonist ivuxolimab in advanced cancers. In the study overall: Partial responses occurred in three patients (one hepatocellular carcinoma, two cutaneous melanoma).

Worth noting for this clone: Its cognate antigen is unknown.

Profiled with immunoSEQ multiplex PCR; TCRdb holds only in-frame clones, not every one. The sample lists some 110,000 clones; 90% to 95% were seen once. Overall study results and limits: Also present in some nonresponders was a low level of normalized T-cell clonal expansion.

The TCR originated in an adult with an advanced solid tumor such as melanoma, head and neck, liver or kidney cancer. Material: CD4+ or CD8+ T cells sorted from blood, obtained in a trial of the OX40 agonist ivuxolimab.

The CDR3 is CASSHRTFKTDTQYF. CDR3 DNA sequence: TGCGCCAGCAGCCATAGGACTTTCAAAACAGATACGCAGTATTTT. V is TRBV4-3 and J is TRBJ2-3, with D maybe TRBD2 (5 bases). V was pared by 3 bases and J by 3 bases, with 13 bases between. This CDR3 region has 15 residues. CDR1 is LGHNA, CDR2 YSLEER, per germline.